The clone carrying this T cell receptor (beta chain) was seen many times. The antigen is not known. The CDR3 extends over 14 amino acids. Between the trimmed V and J ends, which lost 4 bases and 3 bases, there was a span of 13 bases. Germline CDR1 is SGHAT and CDR2 is FQDESV (reference sequence). This sample was taken from a study of T cells in Graves' hyperthyroidism and ophthalmopathy. Study results and limitations: Ophthalmopathy was separated from stable hyperthyroidism by a 13 V-J model.

RNA transcripts yielded amplified TCR beta CDR3 regions. A first-round RT-PCR of the TCR CDR3 used the HTBI primer set. One entry per CDR3 protein results from TCRdb running MiXCR on the multiplex PCR reads. The data show approximately 430,000 distinct CDR3 sequences, 15% to 18% seen once. The source is a woman younger than 35 with Graves' hyperthyroidism. This chain joins TRBV11-1 and TRBJ2-7; TRBD1 might be the D (6 bases). The material sequenced was blood. CDR3 sequence (DNA): TGTGCCAGCAGCTACACCTCAGGGGACTACGAGCAGTACTTC. Translating it yields CASSYTSGDYEQYF. Together with reference TRBV11-1 and TRBJ2-7, the CDR3 gives the full variable domain: EAEVAQSPRYKITEKSQAVAFWCDPISGHATLYWYRQILGQGPELLVQFQDESVVDDSQLPKDRFSAERLKGVDSTLKIQPAELGDSAMYLCASSYTSGDYEQYFGPGTRLTVT.